This T cell receptor (beta chain) was captured in a study of CD8 T cells in ankylosing spondylitis. Study-wide points: Clones tied to disease were said to be significantly enriched in matched ankylosing spondylitis synovial fluid. Eight highly homologous variants formed a TCR beta motif that appeared characteristic of ankylosing spondylitis blood.

This clonotype has a count of ten or more. Antigen specificity is unknown. TCRdb processed the 5' RACE reads anew with MiXCR; each CDR3 protein has one entry. The table includes about 160,000 distinct CDR3 sequences, roughly 18% detected once. V was shortened by 5 bases and J by 12 bases, with 16 bases between the two germline ends. There are 11 residues in the CDR3. From germline, CDR1 is SQVTM and CDR2 ANQGSEA. The sample consisted of blood, either unsorted or a sorted T cell fraction (not recorded which). V gene TRBV29-1 combines with J gene TRBJ2-5; TRBD2 is a possible D gene (5 bases). This receptor was identified in a male donor with ankylosing spondylitis or in good health (not recorded which). CDR3 region: CSVLTLGAEYF. The CDR3 bases are TGCAGCGTTCTTACCCTGGGAGCCGAGTACTTC.